The rows below give T cell receptor beta chains drawn from one sample of a study of blood T cells in healthy people across ages. TCRdb called the 5' RACE reads again in MiXCR, with one record for every CDR3 protein. The table has hundreds of thousands of distinct CDR3 sequences, 40% to 45% seen once; the top ten hold 25% to 35%. Sequenced: blood. These receptors were taken from an elderly man in good health. Each CDR3 is given with its conserved first and last residue. The D gene is left open where the match is weak. Some rows mark clone size as missing; the rest say once, few, many or name a class of expanded clone.

v_gene: TRBV20-1
d_gene: -
abundance: -
j_gene: TRBJ2-1
CDR3aa: CSAPGPRFDNEQFF
CDR3nt: TGCAGTGCTCCTGGGCCTAGATTCGACAATGAGCAGTTCTTC

v_gene: TRBV20-1
d_gene: -
abundance: few
j_gene: TRBJ2-1
CDR3aa: CSAGEPNDEQFF
CDR3nt: TGCAGTGCGGGGGAACCCAACGATGAGCAGTTCTTC

v_gene: TRBV20-1
d_gene: -
abundance: few
j_gene: TRBJ1-6
CDR3aa: CSAERRGATNSPLHF
CDR3nt: TGCAGTGCCGAGCGCCGAGGAGCTACTAATTCACCCCTCCACTTT

v_gene: TRBV12-3/TRBV12-4
d_gene: -
abundance: few
j_gene: TRBJ1-1
CDR3aa: CATDRSRGWGTEAFF
CDR3nt: TGTGCCACCGACCGTTCACGAGGGTGGGGCACTGAAGCTTTCTTT

v_gene: TRBV29-1
d_gene: TRBD1
abundance: -
j_gene: TRBJ1-1
CDR3aa: CSGMTGTMNTEAFF
CDR3nt: TGCAGCGGGATGACAGGGACCATGAACACTGAAGCTTTCTTT

v_gene: TRBV3-1
d_gene: -
abundance: few
j_gene: TRBJ1-1
CDR3aa: CASSQRQRMNTEAFF
CDR3nt: TGTGCCAGCAGCCAAAGACAGCGGATGAACACTGAAGCTTTCTTT

v_gene: TRBV12-3/TRBV12-4
d_gene: -
abundance: -
j_gene: TRBJ2-5
CDR3aa: CASTRGPRQETQYF
CDR3nt: TGTGCCAGCACCCGAGGCCCTCGCCAAGAGACCCAGTACTTC

v_gene: TRBV7-3
d_gene: TRBD2
abundance: few
j_gene: TRBJ2-5
CDR3aa: CASSALGLKDETQYF
CDR3nt: TGTGCCAGCAGCGCCTTGGGACTAAAAGACGAGACCCAGTACTTC

v_gene: TRBV4-1
d_gene: TRBD2
abundance: once
j_gene: TRBJ2-1
CDR3aa: CASSQEPFSGRYNEQFF
CDR3nt: TGCGCCAGCAGCCAAGAGCCTTTTAGCGGGAGATACAATGAGCAGTTCTTC

v_gene: TRBV6-2/TRBV6-3
d_gene: -
abundance: -
j_gene: TRBJ1-5
CDR3aa: CATTDSLKNQPQHF
CDR3nt: TGTGCCACTACGGACAGCCTAAAAAATCAGCCCCAGCATTTT

v_gene: TRBV12-3/TRBV12-4
d_gene: -
abundance: -
j_gene: TRBJ2-7
CDR3aa: CASRLRSHRIDEQYF
CDR3nt: TGTGCCAGCAGGCTCCGATCGCATAGGATAGACGAGCAGTACTTC

v_gene: TRBV29-1
d_gene: -
abundance: few
j_gene: TRBJ2-5
CDR3aa: CSVGGGRYNEQYF
CDR3nt: TGCAGCGTTGGGGGGGGCCGTTACAATGAGCAGTACTTC

v_gene: TRBV25-1
d_gene: -
abundance: few
j_gene: TRBJ2-3
CDR3aa: CASSDQPGQYF
CDR3nt: TGTGCCAGCAGTGACCAGCCGGGACAGTATTTT

v_gene: TRBV11-2
d_gene: TRBD2
abundance: -
j_gene: TRBJ2-1
CDR3aa: CASSLLSGRAYNEQFF
CDR3nt: TGTGCCAGCAGCTTACTTAGCGGGAGGGCCTACAATGAGCAGTTCTTC

v_gene: TRBV12-3/TRBV12-4
d_gene: -
abundance: -
j_gene: TRBJ2-7
CDR3aa: CASSLLRDPEQYF
CDR3nt: TGTGCCAGCAGTTTACTAAGGGATCCCGAGCAGTACTTC

v_gene: TRBV18
d_gene: TRBD1
abundance: -
j_gene: TRBJ2-7
CDR3aa: CASSPILGTGIYEQYF
CDR3nt: TGTGCCAGCTCACCCATTCTGGGGACAGGGATATACGAGCAGTACTTC

v_gene: TRBV6-2/TRBV6-3
d_gene: TRBD2
abundance: few
j_gene: TRBJ2-1
CDR3aa: CASSYSGLAGDEQFF
CDR3nt: TGTGCCAGCAGTTACTCAGGTCTAGCGGGAGACGAGCAGTTCTTC

v_gene: TRBV12-3/TRBV12-4
d_gene: -
abundance: few
j_gene: TRBJ2-3
CDR3aa: CASSSTAGLATDTQYF
CDR3nt: TGTGCCAGCAGTTCCACCGCGGGACTTGCCACAGATACGCAGTATTTT

v_gene: TRBV9
d_gene: -
abundance: -
j_gene: TRBJ2-3
CDR3aa: CASSVVPRGGTDAQYF
CDR3nt: TGTGCCAGCAGCGTAGTTCCTAGGGGGGGCACAGATGCGCAGTATTTT

v_gene: TRBV2
d_gene: -
abundance: -
j_gene: TRBJ1-5
CDR3aa: CASSDKRVNQPQHF
CDR3nt: TGTGCCAGCAGTGACAAGCGGGTTAATCAGCCCCAGCATTTT

v_gene: TRBV7-2
d_gene: -
abundance: -
j_gene: TRBJ2-5
CDR3aa: CASSLALGNLATQYF
CDR3nt: TGTGCCAGCAGCTTAGCGCTAGGGAATTTGGCGACCCAGTACTTC

v_gene: TRBV13
d_gene: TRBD2
abundance: many
j_gene: TRBJ2-3
CDR3aa: CASSATSGSRDTQYF
CDR3nt: TGTGCCAGCAGCGCGACTAGCGGGAGTAGGGATACGCAGTATTTT

v_gene: TRBV20-1
d_gene: -
abundance: few
j_gene: TRBJ2-3
CDR3aa: CSAQTSFSDTQYF
CDR3nt: TGCAGTGCCCAGACTAGTTTTTCAGATACGCAGTATTTT

v_gene: TRBV28
d_gene: -
abundance: -
j_gene: TRBJ2-1
CDR3aa: CASRENRRNEQFF
CDR3nt: TGTGCCAGCAGAGAGAACAGGCGAAATGAGCAGTTCTTC

v_gene: TRBV5-1
d_gene: TRBD1
abundance: few
j_gene: TRBJ2-7
CDR3aa: CASSLETGVYEQYF
CDR3nt: TGCGCCAGCAGCTTGGAGACAGGGGTGTACGAGCAGTACTTC

v_gene: TRBV7-2
d_gene: -
abundance: few
j_gene: TRBJ1-1
CDR3aa: CASSLVGTANTEAFF
CDR3nt: TGTGCCAGCAGCTTAGTAGGGACGGCGAACACTGAAGCTTTCTTT

v_gene: TRBV12-3/TRBV12-4
d_gene: -
abundance: few
j_gene: TRBJ1-1
CDR3aa: CASSWGGGAFF
CDR3nt: TGTGCCAGCAGTTGGGGTGGTGGCGCTTTCTTT

v_gene: TRBV20-1
d_gene: -
abundance: few
j_gene: TRBJ1-2
CDR3aa: CSARESGGWGYTF
CDR3nt: TGCAGTGCTAGGGAGAGTGGGGGTTGGGGCTACACCTTC

v_gene: TRBV10-3
d_gene: TRBD2
abundance: -
j_gene: TRBJ2-5
CDR3aa: CAIKPGTSGSPETQYF
CDR3nt: TGTGCCATCAAGCCCGGGACTAGCGGGAGCCCAGAGACCCAGTACTTC

v_gene: TRBV14
d_gene: TRBD1
abundance: once
j_gene: TRBJ2-7
CDR3aa: CASAGQGSVYEQYF
CDR3nt: TGTGCCAGTGCGGGACAGGGTTCGGTCTACGAGCAGTACTTC

v_gene: TRBV20-1
d_gene: TRBD2
abundance: many
j_gene: TRBJ2-1
CDR3aa: CSAPLPAGGPEQFF
CDR3nt: TGCAGTGCTCCCCTCCCAGCGGGAGGCCCTGAGCAGTTCTTC

v_gene: TRBV6-6
d_gene: TRBD1
abundance: -
j_gene: TRBJ2-7
CDR3aa: CASSYGTGIDEQYF
CDR3nt: TGTGCCAGCAGTTACGGGACAGGCATCGACGAGCAGTACTTC

v_gene: TRBV7-7
d_gene: -
abundance: -
j_gene: TRBJ2-3
CDR3aa: CASSLGPGPSGHTQYF
CDR3nt: TGTGCCAGCAGCTTAGGACCGGGACCCTCGGGACATACGCAGTATTTT

v_gene: TRBV7-2
d_gene: TRBD1
abundance: -
j_gene: TRBJ2-6
CDR3aa: CASSSATGSGANVLTF
CDR3nt: TGTGCCAGCAGCTCCGCGACAGGGTCTGGGGCCAACGTCCTGACTTTC

v_gene: TRBV6-2/TRBV6-3
d_gene: -
abundance: -
j_gene: TRBJ2-7
CDR3aa: CASIGTGKGSYEQYF
CDR3nt: TGTGCCAGCATAGGAACCGGGAAAGGCTCCTACGAGCAGTACTTC

v_gene: TRBV6-1
d_gene: TRBD1
abundance: -
j_gene: TRBJ2-5
CDR3aa: CASTANRGRNEQYF
CDR3nt: TGTGCCAGCACCGCGAACAGGGGTCGGAATGAGCAGTACTTC

v_gene: TRBV7-2
d_gene: -
abundance: few
j_gene: TRBJ2-6
CDR3aa: CASMGLAGANVLTF
CDR3nt: TGTGCCAGCATGGGGTTGGCTGGGGCCAACGTCCTGACTTTC

v_gene: TRBV20-1
d_gene: -
abundance: many
j_gene: TRBJ2-1
CDR3aa: CSASTGNGLNEQFF
CDR3nt: TGCAGTGCCTCAACGGGGAACGGATTGAATGAGCAGTTCTTC

v_gene: TRBV7-2
d_gene: -
abundance: few
j_gene: TRBJ2-7
CDR3aa: CASSSSPAVTSYEQYF
CDR3nt: TGTGCCAGCAGCTCCAGCCCGGCGGTAACTTCCTACGAGCAGTACTTC

v_gene: TRBV19
d_gene: -
abundance: -
j_gene: TRBJ1-2
CDR3aa: CASSITRVRANYGYTF
CDR3nt: TGTGCCAGTAGTATTACCAGGGTCAGAGCTAACTATGGCTACACCTTC

v_gene: TRBV5-1
d_gene: -
abundance: few
j_gene: TRBJ1-6
CDR3aa: CASSLDKGRNSPLHF
CDR3nt: TGCGCCAGCAGCTTGGATAAGGGGAGAAATTCACCCCTCCACTTT

v_gene: TRBV5-6
d_gene: -
abundance: -
j_gene: TRBJ2-7
CDR3aa: CASSTGQGPYEQYF
CDR3nt: TGTGCCAGCAGCACCGGGCAGGGGCCCTACGAGCAGTACTTC

v_gene: TRBV5-1
d_gene: TRBD2
abundance: -
j_gene: TRBJ2-7
CDR3aa: CASSLKLAAPYEQYF
CDR3nt: TGCGCCAGCAGCTTGAAACTAGCGGCACCCTACGAGCAGTACTTC

v_gene: TRBV7-3
d_gene: -
abundance: few
j_gene: TRBJ2-3
CDR3aa: CASSLSRANTQYF
CDR3nt: TGTGCCAGCAGCTTATCTAGAGCGAATACGCAGTATTTT

v_gene: TRBV20-1
d_gene: -
abundance: -
j_gene: TRBJ2-7
CDR3aa: CSAIVNSDEQYF
CDR3nt: TGCAGTGCTATAGTTAATTCGGACGAGCAGTACTTC